Below, 2 T cell receptor beta chains from the same sample are listed, as sequenced in a study of T cell repertoires in cytomegalovirus infection (dated by TCRdb to 2018 to 2020). The reads were generated on an Illumina HiSeq 1500. The raw public reads went through TCRdb reprocessing: fastp at Q25, MiXCR clone calling, in-frame beta chains kept. Rows merge per CDR3 protein into single entries with the most common DNA and genes. The sample table shows around 180,000 distinct CDR3 sequences, and approximately 19% are seen once. The top ten clones comprise about 2.9% of the sample. The sequenced sample was PBMCs. These receptors all come from a human donor in good health (CMV status not recorded). Some clones in this sample may be carry-over from other donors' samples.

This clonotype was observed many times. This chain connects TRBV7-9 to TRBJ1-1, with D possibly TRBD1 on 5 matching bases. Germline V gene data show CDR1 as SEHNR and CDR2 as FQNEAQ (reference sequence). The CDR3 is made up of 14 amino acids. The V and J ends lost 7 bases and 1 base respectively, with 13 bases between them. This CDR3 is CASTETVQNTEAFF. CDR3 coding DNA: TGTGCCAGCACCGAGACAGTCCAGAACACTGAAGCTTTCTTT.

The chain links TRBV6-2 or TRBV6-3 to TRBJ2-7; 10 bases align to TRBD2. V was clipped by 6 bases and J by 1 base; unmatched bases: 12. This CDR3 contains 17 residues. Germline CDR1 reads MNHEY; CDR2 reads SVGEGT. Written as DNA, the CDR3 is TGTGCCAGCAGCACCGGGCTTGCACTAGCGGGATCCTACGAGCAGTACTTC. As protein: CASSTGLALAGSYEQYF.